The TCR beta chain described here comes from a study of preoperative IRX-2 immunotherapy in early breast cancer. This table comes from immunoSEQ multiplex PCR, and its TCRdb copy is limited to in-frame clones, with some not included. The data contain around 34,000 clones, 75% to 90% of them singletons. This CDR3 spans 15 amino acids. The germline gives CDR1 SGHNT, CDR2 YENEEA. The V gene lost 2 bases and the J gene lost 8 bases, with 16 bases spanning the gap. Treatment specified: preoperative locoregional IRX-2 cytokine immunotherapy. The chain employs TRBV11-3 and TRBJ1-3; TRBD1 might be the D (5 bases). The TCR comes from a human donor with breast cancer. This specimen consisted of lymph node tissue, obtained from a patient treated with IRX-2 immunotherapy. The DNA of the CDR3 is TGTGCCAGCAGCTTACGTGGCAGGGTCGATGACACCATATATTTT. This gives the protein CASSLRGRVDDTIYF.